This T cell receptor (beta chain) came from a study of blood T cells in healthy people across ages. Alongside a J-beta primer mix, a sample-barcoded 5' primer served in a second PCR lasting roughly 7 to 12 cycles. TCRdb used MiXCR to reprocess the 5' RACE reads, holding one entry per CDR3 protein. The sample contains about a million distinct CDR3 sequences, 48% of which appear only once. Germline CDR1 reads MGHRA; CDR2 reads YSYEKL. The CDR3 extends over 15 amino acids. The V end lost 4 bases, the J end lost 5 bases, and 12 bases lay between the germline ends. This receptor was identified in a man aged 30 to 45 in good health. The sample comprised blood. This chain connects TRBV4-1 to TRBJ1-6; D is undetermined. The CDR3 is CASSPSSGNNSPLHF. The CDR3 coding sequence is TGCGCCAGCAGCCCGAGTTCGGGGAATAATTCACCCCTCCACTTT.